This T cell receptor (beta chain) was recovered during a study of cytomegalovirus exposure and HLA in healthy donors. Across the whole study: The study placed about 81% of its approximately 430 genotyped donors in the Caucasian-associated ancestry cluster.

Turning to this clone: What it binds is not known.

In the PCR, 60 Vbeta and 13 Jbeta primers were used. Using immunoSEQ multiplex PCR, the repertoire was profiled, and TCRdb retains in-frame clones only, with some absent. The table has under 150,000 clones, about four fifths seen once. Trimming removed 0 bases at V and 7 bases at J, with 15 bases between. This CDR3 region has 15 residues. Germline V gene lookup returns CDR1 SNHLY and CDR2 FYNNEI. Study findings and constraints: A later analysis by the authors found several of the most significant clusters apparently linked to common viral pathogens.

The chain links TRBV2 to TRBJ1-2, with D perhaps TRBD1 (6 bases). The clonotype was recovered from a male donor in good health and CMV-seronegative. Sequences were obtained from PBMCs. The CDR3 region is CASSEASQGRGGYTF. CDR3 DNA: TGTGCCAGCAGTGAAGCTAGCCAGGGGAGAGGTGGCTACACCTTC.